This TCR beta chain was found in a study of T cell responses to AZD1222 COVID-19 vaccine. This clone occurred once. Sequenced by immunoSEQ multiplex PCR; TCRdb stores in-frame clones only, minus some. The table records some 130,000 clones, under 95% of them present only once. Deletions cut 3 bases from V and 8 bases from J, with 14 bases between. Germline CDR1 reads KGHSH; CDR2 reads LQKENI. The CDR3 extends over 14 amino acids. The source of this sequence is an adult who received the AZD1222 COVID-19 vaccine. The rearrangement uses TRBV18 and TRBJ2-4; possibly TRBD1 for D (6 bases). This specimen was peripheral blood, taken 28 days after the second AZD1222 dose. For the CDR3, the DNA is TGTGCCAGCTCACCCGCCACAGGGACGGACATTCAGTACTTC. Translating it yields CASSPATGTDIQYF.